Detailed here is one T cell receptor beta chain. Its antigen is not identified. This specimen belongs to a study of T cell responses to AZD1222 COVID-19 vaccine. Regarding the study as a whole: Regions 160-218 and 743-854 dominated among vaccine-associated CD4 TCRs spanning spike. Spike-specific TCR breadth and depth grew following two AZD1222 doses. The donor group comprised mostly white British people and more females; the analysis possibly underestimated clonal diversity.

CDR1 SQVTM and CDR2 ANQGSEA come from the germline V gene. Trimming stripped 6 bases from V and 8 bases from J, with 16 bases between. CDR3 length equals 13 residues. Profiling relied on immunoSEQ multiplex PCR, and the TCRdb table lists in-frame clones only, not all of them. The sample carries some 50,000 clones, approximately 91% recorded once. This TCR came from an adult who received the AZD1222 COVID-19 vaccine. Sequenced here: peripheral blood, sampled 28 days after the second AZD1222 dose. The chain uses TRBV29-1 and TRBJ1-4, with D unclear. Here the CDR3 reads CSVEFALGEKLFF. As DNA, the CDR3 is TGCAGCGTAGAATTTGCCCTGGGGGAAAAACTGTTTTTT. Drawing the rest from reference TRBV29-1 and TRBJ1-4, the complete variable domain is SAVISQKPSRDICQRGTSLTIQCQVDSQVTMMFWYRQQPGQSLTLIATANQGSEATYESGFVIDKFPISRPNLTFSTLTVSNMSPEDSSIYLCSVEFALGEKLFFGSGTQLSVL.